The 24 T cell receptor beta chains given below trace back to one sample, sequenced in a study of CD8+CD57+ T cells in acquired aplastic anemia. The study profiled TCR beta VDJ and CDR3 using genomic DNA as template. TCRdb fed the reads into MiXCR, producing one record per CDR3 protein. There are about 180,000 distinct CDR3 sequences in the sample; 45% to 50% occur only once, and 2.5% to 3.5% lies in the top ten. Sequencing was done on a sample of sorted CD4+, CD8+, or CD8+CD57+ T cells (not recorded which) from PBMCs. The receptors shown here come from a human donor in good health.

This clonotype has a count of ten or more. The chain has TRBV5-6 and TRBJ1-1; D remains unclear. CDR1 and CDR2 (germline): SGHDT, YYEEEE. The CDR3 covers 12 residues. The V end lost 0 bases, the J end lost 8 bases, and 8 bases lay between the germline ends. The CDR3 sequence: CASSLGRREAFF. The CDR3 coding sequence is TGTGCCAGCAGCTTGGGTCGGAGGGAAGCTTTCTTT.

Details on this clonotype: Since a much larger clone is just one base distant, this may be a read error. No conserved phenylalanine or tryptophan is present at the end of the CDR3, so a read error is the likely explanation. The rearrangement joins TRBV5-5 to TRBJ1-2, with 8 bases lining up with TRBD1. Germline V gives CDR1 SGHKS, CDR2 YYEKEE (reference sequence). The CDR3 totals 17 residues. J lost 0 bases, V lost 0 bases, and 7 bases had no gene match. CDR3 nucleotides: TGTGCCAGCAGCTTGGAGGTCAGGGGGCCGGCTAACTATGGCTACACCTCC. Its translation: CASSLEVRGPANYGYTS.

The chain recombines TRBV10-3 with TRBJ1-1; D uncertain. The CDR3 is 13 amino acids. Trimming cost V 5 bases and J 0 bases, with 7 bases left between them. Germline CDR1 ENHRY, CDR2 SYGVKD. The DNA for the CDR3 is TGTGCCATCAGTTCGTCGGTGAACACTGAAGCTTTCTTT. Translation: CAISSSVNTEAFF.

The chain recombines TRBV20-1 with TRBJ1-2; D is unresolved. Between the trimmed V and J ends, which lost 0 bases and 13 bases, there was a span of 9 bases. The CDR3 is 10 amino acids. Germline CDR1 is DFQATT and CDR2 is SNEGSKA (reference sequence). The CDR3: CSARDTWITF. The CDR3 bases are TGCAGTGCTAGAGACACTTGGATCACCTTC.

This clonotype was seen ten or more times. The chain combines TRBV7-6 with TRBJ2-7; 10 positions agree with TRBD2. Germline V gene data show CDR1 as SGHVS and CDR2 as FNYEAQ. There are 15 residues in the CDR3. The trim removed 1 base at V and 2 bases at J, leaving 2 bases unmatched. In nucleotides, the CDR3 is TGTGCCAGCAGCTTAGACAGCGGGAGGGCCTACGAGCAGTACTTC. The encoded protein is CASSLDSGRAYEQYF. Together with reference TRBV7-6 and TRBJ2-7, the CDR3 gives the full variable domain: GAGVSQSPRYKVTKRGQDVALRCDPISGHVSLYWYRQALGQGPEFLTYFNYEAQQDKSGLPNDRFSAERPEGSISTLTIQRTEQRDSAMYRCASSLDSGRAYEQYFGPGTRLTVT.

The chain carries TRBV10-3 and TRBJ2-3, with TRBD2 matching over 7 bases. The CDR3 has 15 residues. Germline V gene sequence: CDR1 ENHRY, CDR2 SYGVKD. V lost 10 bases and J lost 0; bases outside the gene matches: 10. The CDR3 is CATRASGTSTDTQYF. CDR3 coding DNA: TGTGCCACCAGGGCGAGCGGGACTAGCACAGATACGCAGTATTTT.

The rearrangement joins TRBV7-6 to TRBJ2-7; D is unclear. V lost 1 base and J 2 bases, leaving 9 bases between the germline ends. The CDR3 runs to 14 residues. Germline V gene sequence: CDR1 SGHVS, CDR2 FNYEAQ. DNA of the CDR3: TGTGCCAGCAGCTTAGAGGCCAGGACCTACGAGCAGTACTTC. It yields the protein CASSLEARTYEQYF. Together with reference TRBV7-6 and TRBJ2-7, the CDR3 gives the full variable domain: GAGVSQSPRYKVTKRGQDVALRCDPISGHVSLYWYRQALGQGPEFLTYFNYEAQQDKSGLPNDRFSAERPEGSISTLTIQRTEQRDSAMYRCASSLEARTYEQYFGPGTRLTVT.

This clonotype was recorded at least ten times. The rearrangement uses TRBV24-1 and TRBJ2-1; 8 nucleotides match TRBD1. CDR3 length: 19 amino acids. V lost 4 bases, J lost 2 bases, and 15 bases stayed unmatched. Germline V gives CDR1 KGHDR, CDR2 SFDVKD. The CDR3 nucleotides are TGTGCCACCAGTGACCCTAGGACAGGGACACTGCTGACCTACAATGAGCAGTTCTTC. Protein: CATSDPRTGTLLTYNEQFF.

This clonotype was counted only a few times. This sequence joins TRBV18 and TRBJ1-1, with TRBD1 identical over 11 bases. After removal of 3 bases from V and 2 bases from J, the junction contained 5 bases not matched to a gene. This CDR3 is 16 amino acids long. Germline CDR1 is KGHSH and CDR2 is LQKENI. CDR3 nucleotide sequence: TGTGCCAGCTCACCCCGGGACAGGGGGAGTAACACTGAAGCTTTCTTT. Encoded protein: CASSPRDRGSNTEAFF.

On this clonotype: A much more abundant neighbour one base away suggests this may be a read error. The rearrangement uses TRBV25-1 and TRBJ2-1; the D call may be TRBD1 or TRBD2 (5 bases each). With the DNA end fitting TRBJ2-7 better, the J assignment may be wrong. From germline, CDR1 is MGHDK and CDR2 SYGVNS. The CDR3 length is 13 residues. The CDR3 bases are TGTGCCAGCAGTCCTGAGGGGCCAATCCGGCAGTACTTC. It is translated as CASSPEGPIRQYF.

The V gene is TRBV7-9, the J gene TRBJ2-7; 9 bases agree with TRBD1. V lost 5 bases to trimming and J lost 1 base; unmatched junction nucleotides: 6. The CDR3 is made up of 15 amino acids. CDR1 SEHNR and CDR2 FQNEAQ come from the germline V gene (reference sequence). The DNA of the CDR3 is TGTGCCAGCAGCCTTGCCGGACAGGGGTCCTACGAGCAGTACTTC. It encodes CASSLAGQGSYEQYF.

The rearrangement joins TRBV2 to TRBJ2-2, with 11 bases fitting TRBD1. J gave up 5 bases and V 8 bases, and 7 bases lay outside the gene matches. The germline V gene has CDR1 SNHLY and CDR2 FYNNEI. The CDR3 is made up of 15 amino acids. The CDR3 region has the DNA TGTGCCAGCTGCGGACAGGGGGCGATTACCGGGGAGCTGTTTTTT. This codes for CASCGQGAITGELFF.

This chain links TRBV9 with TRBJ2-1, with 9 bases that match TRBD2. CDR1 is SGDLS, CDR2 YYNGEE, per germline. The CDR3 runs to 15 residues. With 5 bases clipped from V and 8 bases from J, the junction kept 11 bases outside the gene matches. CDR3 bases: TGTGCCAGCAGTCAAGAGGGCGGGGGGGCCGATGAGCAGTTCTTC. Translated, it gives CASSQEGGGADEQFF.

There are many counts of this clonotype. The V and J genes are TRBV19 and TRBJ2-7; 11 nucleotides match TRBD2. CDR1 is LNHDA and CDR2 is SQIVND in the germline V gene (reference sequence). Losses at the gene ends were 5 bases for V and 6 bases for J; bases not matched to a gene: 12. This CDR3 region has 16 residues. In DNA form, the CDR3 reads TGTGCCAGTAGTTCCTTAGCGGGAGGGCGCAGGGGCGAGCAGTACTTC. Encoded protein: CASSSLAGGRRGEQYF.

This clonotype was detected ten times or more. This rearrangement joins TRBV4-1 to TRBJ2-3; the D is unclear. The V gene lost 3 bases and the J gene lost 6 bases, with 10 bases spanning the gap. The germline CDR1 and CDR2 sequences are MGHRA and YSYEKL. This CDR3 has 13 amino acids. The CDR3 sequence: CASSQERLDTQYF. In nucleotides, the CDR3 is TGCGCCAGCAGCCAGGAGAGACTTGATACGCAGTATTTT.

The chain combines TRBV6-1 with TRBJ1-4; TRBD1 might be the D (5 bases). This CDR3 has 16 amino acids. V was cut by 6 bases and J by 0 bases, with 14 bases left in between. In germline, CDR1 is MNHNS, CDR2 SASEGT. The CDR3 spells CASSRRGTPTNEKLFF. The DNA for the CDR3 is TGTGCCAGCAGCCGACGGGGGACTCCAACTAATGAAAAACTGTTTTTT.

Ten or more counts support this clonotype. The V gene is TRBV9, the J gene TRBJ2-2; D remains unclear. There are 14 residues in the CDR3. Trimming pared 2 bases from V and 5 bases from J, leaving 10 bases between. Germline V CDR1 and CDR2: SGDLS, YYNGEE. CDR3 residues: CASSVDGGTGELFF. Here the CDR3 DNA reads TGTGCCAGCAGCGTCGATGGTGGGACCGGGGAGCTGTTTTTT.

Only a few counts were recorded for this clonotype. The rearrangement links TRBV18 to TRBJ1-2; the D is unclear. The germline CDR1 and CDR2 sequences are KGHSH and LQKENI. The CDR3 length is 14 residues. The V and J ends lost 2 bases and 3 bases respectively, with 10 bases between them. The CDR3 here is CASSPKGTDYGYTF. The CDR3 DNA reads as TGTGCCAGCTCACCAAAGGGAACGGACTATGGCTACACCTTC.

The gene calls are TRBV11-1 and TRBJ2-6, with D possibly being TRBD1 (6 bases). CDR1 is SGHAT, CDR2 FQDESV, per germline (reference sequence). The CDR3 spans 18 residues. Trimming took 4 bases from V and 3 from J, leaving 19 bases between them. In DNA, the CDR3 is TGTGCCAGCAGCTCAGACCCTACGAGGGGGATTGGGGCCAACGTCCTGACTTTC. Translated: CASSSDPTRGIGANVLTF.

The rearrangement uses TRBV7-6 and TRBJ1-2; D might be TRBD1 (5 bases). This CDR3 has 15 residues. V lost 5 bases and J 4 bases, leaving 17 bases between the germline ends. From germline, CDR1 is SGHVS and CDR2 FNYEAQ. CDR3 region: CASSPRDSPVYGYTF. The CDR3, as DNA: TGTGCCAGCAGCCCCAGGGATTCCCCCGTCTATGGCTACACCTTC. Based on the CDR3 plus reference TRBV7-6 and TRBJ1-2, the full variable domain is GAGVSQSPRYKVTKRGQDVALRCDPISGHVSLYWYRQALGQGPEFLTYFNYEAQQDKSGLPNDRFSAERPEGSISTLTIQRTEQRDSAMYRCASSPRDSPVYGYTFGSGTRLTVV.

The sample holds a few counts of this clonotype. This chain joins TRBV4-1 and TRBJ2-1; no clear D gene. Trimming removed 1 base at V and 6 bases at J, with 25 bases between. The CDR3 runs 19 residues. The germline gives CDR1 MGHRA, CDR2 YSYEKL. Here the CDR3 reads CASSQGAVLGQRIINEQFF. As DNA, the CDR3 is TGCGCCAGCAGCCAAGGGGCGGTGTTGGGCCAGAGAATAATCAATGAGCAGTTCTTC.

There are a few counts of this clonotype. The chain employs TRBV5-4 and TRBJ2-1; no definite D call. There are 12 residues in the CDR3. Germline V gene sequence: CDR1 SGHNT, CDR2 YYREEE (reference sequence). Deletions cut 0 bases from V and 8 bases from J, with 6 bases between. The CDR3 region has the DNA TGTGCCAGCAGCTTGGAAGGATATGAGCAGTTCTTC. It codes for CASSLEGYEQFF.

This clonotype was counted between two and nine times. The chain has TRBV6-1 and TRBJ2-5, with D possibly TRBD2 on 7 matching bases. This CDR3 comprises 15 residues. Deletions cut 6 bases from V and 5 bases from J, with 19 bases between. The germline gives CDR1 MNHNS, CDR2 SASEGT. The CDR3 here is CASRHRRGAGETQYF. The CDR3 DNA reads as TGTGCCAGCAGGCACCGACGGGGGGCCGGGGAGACCCAGTACTTC.

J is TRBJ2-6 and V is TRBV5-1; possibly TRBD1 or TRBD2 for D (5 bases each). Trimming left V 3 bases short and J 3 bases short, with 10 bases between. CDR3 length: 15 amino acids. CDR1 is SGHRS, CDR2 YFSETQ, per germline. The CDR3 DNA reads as TGCGCCAGCAGCTCCGGGGCCCGTGGGGCCAACGTCCTGACTTTC. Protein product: CASSSGARGANVLTF. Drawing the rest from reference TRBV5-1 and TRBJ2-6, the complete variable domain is KAGVTQTPRYLIKTRGQQVTLSCSPISGHRSVSWYQQTPGQGLQFLFEYFSETQRNKGNFPGRFSGRQFSNSRSEMNVSTLELGDSALYLCASSSGARGANVLTFGAGSRLTVL.